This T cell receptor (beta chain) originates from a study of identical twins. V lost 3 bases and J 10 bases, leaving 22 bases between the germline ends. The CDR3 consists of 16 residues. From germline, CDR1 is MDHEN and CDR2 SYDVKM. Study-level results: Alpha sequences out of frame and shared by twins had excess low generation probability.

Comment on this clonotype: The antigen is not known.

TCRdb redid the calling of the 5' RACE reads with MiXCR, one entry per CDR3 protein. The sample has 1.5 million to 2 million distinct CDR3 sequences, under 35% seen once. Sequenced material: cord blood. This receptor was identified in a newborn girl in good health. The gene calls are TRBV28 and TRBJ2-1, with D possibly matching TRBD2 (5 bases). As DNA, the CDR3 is TGTGCCAGCAGTTTCCCCGAGGCGGGCCAAGCCTACGAGCAGTTCTTC. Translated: CASSFPEAGQAYEQFF.